This passage covers 11 T cell receptor beta chains from one sample sequenced in a study of blood T cell repertoires in COVID-19. Repertoires were generated with immunoSEQ multiplex PCR, while TCRdb's copy carries only in-frame clones and drops some. The sample yields 300,000 to 350,000 clones, approximately 88% seen once. The specimen sequenced was peripheral blood. The source is a woman under 40 with COVID-19, enrolled during active disease.

The gene calls are TRBV6-1 and TRBJ2-2, with TRBD2 matching 9 bases. The V gene end was trimmed by 3 bases and the J gene end by 3 bases; junction bases not matched to a gene: 2. Germline lookup yields CDR1 MNHNS and CDR2 SASEGT. This CDR3 spans 15 amino acids. The DNA for the CDR3 is TGTGCCAGCAGTGAGGCGGGGGGGGACACCGGGGAGCTGTTTTTT. Its translation is CASSEAGGDTGELFF.

V gene TRBV6-4 combines with J gene TRBJ1-4, with a tentative D call TRBD1 (6 bases). The germline gives CDR1 MRHNA, CDR2 SNTAGT. This CDR3 is 16 amino acids long. V lost 2 bases and J lost 4, with 14 bases in between. The CDR3 coding sequence is TGTGCCAGCAGTGACGGCAACAGGGACCGTAATGAAAAACTGTTTTTT. Its translation: CASSDGNRDRNEKLFF.

The chain couples TRBV5-1 to TRBJ1-2; D uncertain. The length of the CDR3 is 13 residues. The germline gives CDR1 SGHRS, CDR2 YFSETQ. V was cut by 3 bases and J by 1 base, with 7 bases left in between. The CDR3 region has the DNA TGCGCCAGCAGCTCCAGGCTTAACTATGGCTACACCTTC. Encoded protein: CASSSRLNYGYTF.

The gene calls are TRBV9 and TRBJ2-5, with a tentative D call TRBD2 (6 bases). Trimming left V 4 bases short and J 4 bases short, with 20 bases between. Germline V CDR1 and CDR2: SGDLS, YYNGEE. The CDR3 totals 16 residues. The CDR3 region is CASSPSGGTGGETQYF. The CDR3 DNA follows: TGTGCCAGCAGCCCTTCTGGGGGGACGGGTGGAGAGACCCAGTACTTC.

The chain uses TRBV6-5 and TRBJ1-6, with TRBD1 as a possible D gene (6 bases). The CDR3 is 12 amino acids. V lost 5 bases, J lost 17 bases, and 16 bases lay in between. Germline loops: CDR1 MNHEY, CDR2 SVGAGI. DNA of the CDR3: TGTGCCAGCAGTAATTCACAGGGTAGAGTCCACTTT. Translation: CASSNSQGRVHF.

The genes are TRBV15 and TRBJ2-3, with D possibly being TRBD1 (6 bases). The germline V gene has CDR1 LNHNV and CDR2 YYDKDF (reference sequence). There are 14 residues in the CDR3. The V and J ends lost 10 bases and 1 base respectively, with 15 bases between them. The CDR3 DNA reads TGTGCCATCCCCGACAGGCGCCGCACAGATACGCAGTATTTT. Protein sequence: CAIPDRRRTDTQYF. The complete variable domain, with remaining parts taken from reference TRBV15 and TRBJ2-3, reads DAMVIQNPRYQVTQFGKPVTLSCSQTLNHNVMYWYQQKSSQAPKLLFHYYDKDFNNEADTPDNFQSRRPNTSFCFLDIRSPGLGDTAMYLCAIPDRRRTDTQYFGPGTRLTVL.

The chain joins TRBV11-2 to TRBJ2-3; 11 bases align to TRBD2. Germline CDR1 and CDR2: SGHAT and FQNNGV. The CDR3 runs 17 residues. Trimming cost V 2 bases and J 1 base; bases outside gene matches: 5. This CDR3 is CASSLNLLAGGTDTQYF. The CDR3 DNA follows: TGTGCCAGCAGCTTAAATTTACTAGCGGGGGGCACAGATACGCAGTATTTT.

The chain employs TRBV6-2 or TRBV6-3 and TRBJ2-7; D is ambiguous. Germline V gene sequence: CDR1 MNHEY, CDR2 SVGEGT. Trimming took 5 bases from V and 4 from J, leaving 6 bases between them. This CDR3 comprises 11 residues. CDR3 in DNA: TGTGCCAGCAGTCTTGAGTACGAGCAGTACGTC. This encodes CASSLEYEQYV.

The genes are TRBV5-1 and TRBJ1-3; D ambiguous. Trimming removed 10 bases at V and 4 bases at J, with 15 bases between. This CDR3 contains 13 residues. The germline CDR1 and CDR2 sequences are SGHRS and YFSETQ. The CDR3 DNA reads TGCGCCTCCCAAGCGGTGCCGGGAAACACCATATATTTT. Residues: CASQAVPGNTIYF. Together with reference TRBV5-1 and TRBJ1-3, the CDR3 gives the full variable domain: KAGVTQTPRYLIKTRGQQVTLSCSPISGHRSVSWYQQTPGQGLQFLFEYFSETQRNKGNFPGRFSGRQFSNSRSEMNVSTLELGDSALYLCASQAVPGNTIYFGEGSWLTVV.

The chain is built from TRBV6-5 and TRBJ2-3, with 13 positions matching TRBD2. J lost 3 bases, V lost 4 bases, and 4 bases had no gene match. This CDR3 contains 16 residues. Germline CDR1 reads MNHEY; CDR2 reads SVGAGI. CDR3 residues: CASSSGLAGLTDTQYF. For the CDR3, the DNA is TGTGCCAGCAGTTCGGGACTAGCGGGGCTTACAGATACGCAGTATTTT.

This clone was seen a single time. This chain uses TRBV5-1 with TRBJ2-1, with 12 bases fitting TRBD2. CDR1 and CDR2 from the germline V gene are SGHRS and YFSETQ. This CDR3 region has 15 residues. The ends lost 4 bases at V and 3 bases at J; junction bases unmatched: 2. CDR3 coding DNA: TGCGCCAGCAGCCGGACTAGCGGGGACTACAATGAGCAGTTCTTC. Protein sequence: CASSRTSGDYNEQFF.